This note documents a single T cell receptor beta chain sequence. Its recognized antigen is unknown. One base away there is no much larger clone; base qualities are not given. The sample comes from a study of CD8 T cells in Susac syndrome (dated by TCRdb to about 2019). Looking at the study overall: Repertoire sequencing was used to test whether CD8+ T cell activation and differentiation in Susac syndrome was antigen driven. CD8+ T cell repertoire clonality was compared between some 13 healthy donors, some 14 Susac syndrome patients and 15 multiple sclerosis patients.

High-throughput TCR beta sequencing profiled peripheral blood CD8+ and CD4+ T cells from healthy donors, Susac syndrome patients and multiple sclerosis patients. Treatment-naive patients with stable or active relapsing-remitting disease fulfilling revised McDonald criteria were used as multiple sclerosis controls. Bulk CD8+ and CD4+ T cells were purified by magnetic negative isolation, while CD8+ TEMRA cells were enriched using FACS. Blood was collected in EDTA tubes and processed within 24 hours, with PBMCs isolated through density gradient centrifugation. PBMCs intended for TCR sequencing were cryopreserved in liquid nitrogen and were subsequently thawed in a 37 degrees C water bath. A purity of at least 90% was achieved for sorted or isolated CD4+, CD8+ and CD8+ TEMRA cells. Paper-wide results and their limitations: The number of individuals in the TCR sequencing and HLA analysis was acknowledged as relatively small.

The V and J ends are trimmed by 0 bases and 4 bases, leaving 16 bases between them. Taken from cysteine to phenylalanine, the CDR3 has 17 residues. Here the CDR3 DNA is all that survives: 51 bases in frame from base 1. CDR1 SGHTA and CDR2 FQGNSA were looked up in the germline V gene. RNA was extracted with the RNeasy kit and roughly 0.5 to 1 ug was reverse transcribed using random hexamers. The immunoSEQ multiplex PCR assay, covering 54 Vbeta and 13 Jbeta segments, was used to amplify TCR beta CDR3 regions. PCR amplification bias was corrected using a synthetic template baseline for primer optimization and computational correction. In the paper's pipeline: Reads were assigned to V, D and J genes according to IMGT and analyzed in immunoSEQ Analyzer, with only productive sequences retained. Clonality was computed as one minus Shannon entropy normalized by log2 of the number of productive unique sequences. Public and private clones were assessed among the 100 most prevalent clones of each patient and control. Susac-specific clones were defined as absent from healthy and MS cohorts, roughly 1,100 published viral clones and other ImmuneACCESS disease sequences. TCRdb passed the public sequencing reads through fastp at Q25 and MiXCR, retaining productive beta sequences. CDR3 protein sequences are deduplicated, and each keeps its most common genes and DNA. TCRdb, rather than the study authors, made the V and J calls. Within this sample are about 300,000 distinct CDR3 sequences, with around 89% of them counted one time only. Together, the top ten hold around 0.18% of the sample.

The rearranged segments are TRBV7-2 and TRBJ2-1, with no D gene named confidently. The TCR originated in a human donor with multiple sclerosis. Sequencing was carried out using CD8+ T cells from PBMCs. The CDR3 protein is CASSLAESGYGYNEQFF. The DNA is as follows: TGTGCCAGCAGCTTAGCCGAGTCGGGTTACGGGTACAATGAGCAGTTCTTC. The CDR3, completed at both ends by the reference TRBV7-2 and TRBJ2-1 genes, gives the full variable domain GAGVSQSPSNKVTEKGKDVELRCDPISGHTALYWYRQSLGQGLEFLIYFQGNSAPDKSGLPSDRFSAERTGGSVSTLTIQRTQQEDSAVYLCASSLAESGYGYNEQFFGPGTRLTVL.